This T cell receptor (beta chain) was recovered during a study of blood T cells in healthy people across ages. General study findings and limits: In these data, TCR beta diversity tracked strongly with naive T cell percentage.

PCR was performed a second time for about 6 to 12 cycles using a sample-barcoded 5' primer and a J-beta primer mix. One entry per CDR3 protein, called by TCRdb with MiXCR from the 5' RACE reads. Counted here are roughly 650,000 distinct CDR3 sequences, approximately 29% occurring once; the ten biggest clones make up 15%. Note on this clonotype: The antigen remains undetermined.

The CDR3 length is 12 residues. Germline CDR1 and CDR2: MNHEY and SVGAGI. Between the trimmed V and J ends, which lost 7 bases and 10 bases, there was a span of 16 bases. Sequencing used blood. The source of this sequence is an elderly woman in good health. The chain is built from TRBV6-5 and TRBJ1-2; no reliable D call. CDR3 nucleotide sequence: TGTGCCAGCACCCCAGGTCACGGTTTCTACACCTTC. This sequence encodes CASTPGHGFYTF.